Detailed here is one TCR beta chain. The data were obtained in a study of blood T cell repertoires in COVID-19. Study summary: Samples of COVID-19 (acute and convalescent) were obtained from the United States, Italy and Spain. PBMCs, B-cell-depleted T cells, or T cells provided the cDNA or gDNA that made up the material.

CDR3 length equals 13 residues. Germline V lookup: CDR1 LGHDT, CDR2 YNNKEL (reference sequence). V shed 4 bases and J shed 1 base, with 7 bases lying between them. Those enrolled in Seattle joined during active infection and were followed longitudinally afterward. Only in-frame clones appear in the TCRdb table, and some are missing; sequencing was by immunoSEQ multiplex PCR. The table has 250,000 to 400,000 clones, roughly 90% seen once. The sequence derives from a woman aged 25 to 39 with COVID-19, enrolled during active disease. The sequenced sample was peripheral blood. V gene TRBV3-1 (or the pseudogene TRBV3-2) combines with J gene TRBJ1-1; D gene unclear. The CDR3 DNA sequence: TGTGCCAGCAGCCCCGGTCCGAACACTGAAGCTTTCTTT. Protein product: CASSPGPNTEAFF.